This T cell receptor beta chain was observed in a study of cytomegalovirus exposure and HLA in healthy donors. The PCR employed 60 Vbeta primers together with 13 Jbeta primers. Profiling relied on immunoSEQ multiplex PCR, and the TCRdb table lists in-frame clones only, not all of them. The sample has over 200,000 clones, around four fifths seen once; the top ten hold around 0.57%. A word on this clone: Its specificity is not known.

Germline values: CDR1 MGHDK, CDR2 SYGVNS. The CDR3 extends over 15 amino acids. V was pared by 1 base and J by 2 bases, with 11 bases between. Findings of the study overall: Many donors carried some public TCRs, although rarity characterized most TCR sequences.

Sequenced input: PBMCs. J is TRBJ1-1 and V is TRBV25-1, with a tentative D call TRBD1 (5 bases). This clonotype was obtained from a woman in her 40s in good health and CMV-seronegative. This CDR3 reads CASSESRGGNTEAFF. CDR3 coding DNA: TGTGCCAGCAGTGAATCCCGGGGGGGAAACACTGAAGCTTTCTTT. The entire variable domain, with the rest obtained from reference TRBV25-1 and TRBJ1-1, is as follows: EADIYQTPRYLVIGTGKKITLECSQTMGHDKMYWYQQDPGMELHLIHYSYGVNSTEKGDLSSESTVSRIRTEHFPLTLESARPSHTSQYLCASSESRGGNTEAFFGQGTRLTVV.